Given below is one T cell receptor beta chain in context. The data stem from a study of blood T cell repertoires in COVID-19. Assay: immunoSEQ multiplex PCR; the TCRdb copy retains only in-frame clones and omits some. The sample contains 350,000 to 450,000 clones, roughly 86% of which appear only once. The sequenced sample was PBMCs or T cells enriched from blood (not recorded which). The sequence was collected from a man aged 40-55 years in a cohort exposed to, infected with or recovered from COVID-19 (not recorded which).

CDR3: CASSLALQEGGELFF. The CDR3 nucleotides read TGTGCCAGCAGCTTAGCGCTTCAGGAAGGCGGGGAGCTGTTTTTT. The chain employs TRBV11-2 and TRBJ2-2; D gene ambiguous. V dropped 1 base and J dropped 7 bases, with 13 bases sitting between them. CDR1 and CDR2 (germline): SGHAT, FQNNGV. The CDR3 extends over 15 amino acids.